These T cell receptor beta chains were read from a single sample in a study of Ad26.COV2.S vaccination and SARS-CoV-2 variants. Here immunoSEQ multiplex PCR was the method, and the copy in TCRdb shows in-frame clones only, minus some. The repertoire holds roughly 500,000 clones, with roughly 89% as singletons. Sequencing was performed on peripheral blood, taken in a trial of Ad26.COV2.S vaccine versus placebo. These receptor sequences come from a person between 18 and 59 years old who received the Ad26.COV2.S COVID-19 vaccine or a placebo. Each CDR3 is given with its conserved first and last residue. D genes are given only for firm matches. Part of the rows lack a size; the others show once, few, many or a class for expanded clones.

cdr3_nt cdr3_aa d_call j_call clone_size v_call
TGTGCCAGCAGTGAAGCTAGCGGGGGGGCCTACGAGCAGTACTTC CASSEASGGAYEQYF TRBD2 TRBJ2-7 few TRBV6-1
TGTGCCAGCAGTTCCGCGGGGGGTTCAGATACGCAGTATTTT CASSSAGGSDTQYF TRBD2 TRBJ2-3 - TRBV27
TGTGCCAGTAGTAGGGACCTGATCAGAATCAATGAGCAGTTCTTC CASSRDLIRINEQFF - TRBJ2-1 - TRBV19
TGTGCCAGCAGCTTACCCCCTGGCGCAGGGTGGGATTCACCCCTCCACTTT CASSLPPGAGWDSPLHF - TRBJ1-6 - TRBV7-9
TGTGCCTGGCAGGAGTTTAACTATGGCTACACCTTC CAWQEFNYGYTF - TRBJ1-2 once TRBV30
TGTGCCAGCAGCTTAACCGGGGGCCACACAGATACGCAGTATTTT CASSLTGGHTDTQYF - TRBJ2-3 few TRBV7-3
TGCGCCAGCAGCTTTGAGGGGCAGGGAAAGACCCAGTACTTC CASSFEGQGKTQYF - TRBJ2-5 once TRBV5-1
TGTGCCAGCAGTTCCCAGGGCAATCAGCCCCAGCATTTT CASSSQGNQPQHF - TRBJ1-5 - TRBV12-3/TRBV12-4
TGTGCCAGCTCACCCCTAGCGGGAGAAAACATTCAGTACTTC CASSPLAGENIQYF TRBD2 TRBJ2-4 once TRBV18
TGTGCCAGCAGCTCCTATAATTCACCCCTCCACTTT CASSSYNSPLHF - TRBJ1-6 few TRBV2
TGCGCCAGCACCCCAGGGCAGACCTATAATTCACCCCTCCACTTT CASTPGQTYNSPLHF - TRBJ1-6 - TRBV5-1
TGTGCCAGCAGTTACCCCCGAGTCGCCACGACTTCCTACAATGAGCAGTTCTTC CASSYPRVATTSYNEQFF - TRBJ2-1 - TRBV6-2/TRBV6-3
TGTGCCAGCAGTGAAGGGACTAGCGGATCTAGCACAGATACGCAGTATTTT CASSEGTSGSSTDTQYF TRBD2 TRBJ2-3 - TRBV2
TGCGCCAGCAGCTTGGAACCTCTGGGCACTGAAGCTTTCTTT CASSLEPLGTEAFF - TRBJ1-1 - TRBV5-1
TGTGCCAGCAGTGAACTTGGGGGGATCCACTTT CASSELGGIHF - TRBJ1-6 - TRBV6-1
TGTGCCAGCTCACCACAAACTCGCGGGAGTTTCCAGGCTGAGCAGTTCTTC CASSPQTRGSFQAEQFF TRBD2 TRBJ2-1 - TRBV18
TGCGCCAGCAGCGATACACCGGGGGATACGCAGTATTTT CASSDTPGDTQYF - TRBJ2-3 - TRBV5-1
TGTGCCATCACCATGGATACCCACACTGAAGCTTTCTTT CAITMDTHTEAFF - TRBJ1-1 - TRBV10-3
TGTGCCAGCAGTCCCGGGGGTCTTGAAGCTTTCTTT CASSPGGLEAFF - TRBJ1-1 - TRBV6-2/TRBV6-3
TGCGCCAGCAGCATCGGACAGCTCAATAATGAAAAACTGTTTTTT CASSIGQLNNEKLFF - TRBJ1-4 once TRBV5-1
TGTGCCAGCAGCATGGGACCCGGGAATACGCAGTATTTT CASSMGPGNTQYF - TRBJ2-3 - TRBV9
TGCGCCAGCAGCCCCGACAGGGGAAGTCAGCCCCAGCATTTT CASSPDRGSQPQHF TRBD1 TRBJ1-5 once TRBV5-1